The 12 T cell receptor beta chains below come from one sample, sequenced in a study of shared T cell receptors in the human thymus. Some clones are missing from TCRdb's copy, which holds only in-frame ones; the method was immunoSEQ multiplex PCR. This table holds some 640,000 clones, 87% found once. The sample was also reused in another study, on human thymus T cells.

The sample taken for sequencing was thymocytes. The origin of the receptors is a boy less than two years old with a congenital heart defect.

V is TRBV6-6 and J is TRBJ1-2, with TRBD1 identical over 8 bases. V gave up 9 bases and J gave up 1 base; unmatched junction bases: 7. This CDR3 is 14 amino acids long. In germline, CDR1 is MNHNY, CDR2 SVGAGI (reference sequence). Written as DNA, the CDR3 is TGTGCCAGTACAGGGGGAATACATAACTATGGCTACACCTTC. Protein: CASTGGIHNYGYTF.

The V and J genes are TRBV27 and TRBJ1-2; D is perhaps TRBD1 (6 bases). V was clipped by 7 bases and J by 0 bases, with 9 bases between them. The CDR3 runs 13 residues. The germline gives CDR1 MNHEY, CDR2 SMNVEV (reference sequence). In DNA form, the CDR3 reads TGTGCCAGCATGGGGGCCCCTAACTATGGCTACACCTTC. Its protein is CASMGAPNYGYTF.

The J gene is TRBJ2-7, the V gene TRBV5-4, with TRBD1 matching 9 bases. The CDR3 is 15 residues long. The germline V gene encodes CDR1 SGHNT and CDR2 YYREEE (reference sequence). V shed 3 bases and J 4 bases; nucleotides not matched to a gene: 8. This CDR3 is CASSYRPGQGYEQYF. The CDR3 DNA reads TGTGCCAGCAGCTATAGACCGGGACAGGGATACGAGCAGTACTTC.

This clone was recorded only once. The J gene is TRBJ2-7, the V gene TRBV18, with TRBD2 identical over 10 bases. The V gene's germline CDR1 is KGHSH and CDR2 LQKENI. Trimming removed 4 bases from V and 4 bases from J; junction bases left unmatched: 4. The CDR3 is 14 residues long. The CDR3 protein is CASSRAGGWYEQYF. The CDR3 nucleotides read TGTGCCAGCTCACGAGCGGGAGGGTGGTACGAGCAGTACTTC.

The CDR3 here is CASSLESLTGANTEAFF. CDR3 nucleotides: TGTGCCAGCAGCTTAGAAAGTCTAACAGGAGCGAACACTGAAGCTTTCTTT. The V gene is TRBV7-8, the J gene TRBJ1-1; D is possibly TRBD1 (5 bases). The germline CDR1 and CDR2 sequences are SGHVS and FQNEAQ. V lost 1 base to trimming and J lost 1 base, with 16 bases between them. The CDR3 has 17 amino acids.

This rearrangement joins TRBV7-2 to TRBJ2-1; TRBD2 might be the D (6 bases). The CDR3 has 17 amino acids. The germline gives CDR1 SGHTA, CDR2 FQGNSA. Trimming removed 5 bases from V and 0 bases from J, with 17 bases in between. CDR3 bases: TGTGCCAGCAGCGACAGCGATCGGGGGAGCTCCTACAATGAGCAGTTCTTC. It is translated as CASSDSDRGSSYNEQFF.

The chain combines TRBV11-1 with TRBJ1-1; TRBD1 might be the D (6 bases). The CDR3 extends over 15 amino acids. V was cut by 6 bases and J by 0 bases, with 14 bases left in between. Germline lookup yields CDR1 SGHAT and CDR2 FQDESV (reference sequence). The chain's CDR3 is CASRSSTGMNTEAFF. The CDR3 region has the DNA TGTGCCAGCAGATCCTCGACAGGCATGAACACTGAAGCTTTCTTT.

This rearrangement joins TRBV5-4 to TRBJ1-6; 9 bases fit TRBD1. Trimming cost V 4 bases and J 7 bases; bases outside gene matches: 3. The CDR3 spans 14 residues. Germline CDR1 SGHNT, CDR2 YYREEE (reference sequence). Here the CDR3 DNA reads TGTGCCAGCAGCGCGGGACAGGGAAATTCACCCCTCCACTTT. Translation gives CASSAGQGNSPLHF.

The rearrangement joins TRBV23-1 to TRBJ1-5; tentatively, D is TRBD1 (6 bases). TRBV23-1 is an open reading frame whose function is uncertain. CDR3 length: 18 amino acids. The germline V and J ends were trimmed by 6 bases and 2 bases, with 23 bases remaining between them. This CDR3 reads CASRRIRGSLMGNQPQHF. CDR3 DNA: TGCGCCAGCAGAAGGATCAGGGGTTCGTTGATGGGCAATCAGCCCCAGCATTTT.

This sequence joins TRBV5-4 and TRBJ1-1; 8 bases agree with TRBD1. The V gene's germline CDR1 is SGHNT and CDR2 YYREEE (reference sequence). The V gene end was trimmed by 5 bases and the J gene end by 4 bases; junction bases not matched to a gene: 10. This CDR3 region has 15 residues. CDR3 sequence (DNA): TGTGCCAGCAGGGGACAGGAGGATTGTAGCACTGAAGCTTTCTTT. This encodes CASRGQEDCSTEAFF.

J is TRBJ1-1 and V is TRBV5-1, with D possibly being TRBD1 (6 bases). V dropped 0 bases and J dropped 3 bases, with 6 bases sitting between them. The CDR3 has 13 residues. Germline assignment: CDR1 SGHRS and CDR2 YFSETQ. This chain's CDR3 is CASSLDRDTEAFF. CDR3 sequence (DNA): TGCGCCAGCAGCTTGGACAGGGACACTGAAGCTTTCTTT.

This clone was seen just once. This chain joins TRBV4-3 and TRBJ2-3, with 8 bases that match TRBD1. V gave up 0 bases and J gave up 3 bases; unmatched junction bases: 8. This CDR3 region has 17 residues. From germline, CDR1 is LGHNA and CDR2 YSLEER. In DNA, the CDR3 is TGCGCCAGCAGCCAAGATCGGGACAGGCGTTTTACAGATACGCAGTATTTT. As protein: CASSQDRDRRFTDTQYF.